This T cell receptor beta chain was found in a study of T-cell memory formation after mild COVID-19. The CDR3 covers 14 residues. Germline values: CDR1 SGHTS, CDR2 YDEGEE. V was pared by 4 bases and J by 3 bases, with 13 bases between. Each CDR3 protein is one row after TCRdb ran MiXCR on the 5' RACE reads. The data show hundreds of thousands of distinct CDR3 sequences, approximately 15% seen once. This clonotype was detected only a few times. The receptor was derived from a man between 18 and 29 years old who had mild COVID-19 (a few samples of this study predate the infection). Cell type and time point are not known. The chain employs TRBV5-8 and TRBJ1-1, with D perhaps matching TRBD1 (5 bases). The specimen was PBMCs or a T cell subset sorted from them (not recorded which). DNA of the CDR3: TGTGCCAGCAGCCGCAGGGTCTCGTACACTGAAGCTTTCTTT. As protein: CASSRRVSYTEAFF.